The clone carrying this TCR beta chain has only one observation. Assay used: immunoSEQ multiplex PCR; TCRdb lists only in-frame clones, some missing. The profile shows 70,000 to 95,000 clones, approximately 89% of them singletons. The data originate from a study of blood T cell repertoires in COVID-19. J gave up 6 bases and V 5 bases, and 9 bases lay outside the gene matches. The CDR3 is made up of 15 amino acids. CDR1 MDHEN and CDR2 SYDVKM come from the germline V gene. The chain recombines TRBV28 with TRBJ2-1; 8 positions match TRBD1. The clonotype originates from a man aged 45-65 years with acute or convalescent COVID-19. What was sequenced was peripheral blood. The CDR3 DNA reads TGTGCCAGCAGTGAGCCCAGGGGGCTCGTCAATGAGCAGTTCTTC. Its protein product is CASSEPRGLVNEQFF.